This T cell receptor beta chain originates from a study of shared clonotypes between healthy human individuals. As for the study in general: A donor's plate count was three for CD4 naive and three for CD4 memory; CD8 naive had two and CD8 memory one.

Note on this clone: As yet, its antigen is unknown.

Assay used: immunoSEQ multiplex PCR; TCRdb lists only in-frame clones, some missing. In the table there are about 300,000 clones, 74% of which are singletons. Regarding the study as a whole: Naive subsets typically showed greater estimated richness than memory subsets. Clonotypes shared by all four donors outscored non-shared clonotypes in generation probability. Tissue TCR repertoires likely differ from these blood-only repertoires.

Germline V CDR1 and CDR2: SGHAT, FQNNGV. Trimming removed 1 base at V and 0 bases at J, with 10 bases between. The CDR3 consists of 15 residues. Input material: memory CD4+ T cells sorted from blood. Subset of the sample: CD45RA-negative fraction. The sequence came from a man aged 25-45 years in good health. The rearrangement joins TRBV11-2 to TRBJ2-7, with D unresolved. The DNA of the CDR3 is TGTGCCAGCAGCTTAGCGGTCACTAACTCCTACGAGCAGTACTTC. It encodes CASSLAVTNSYEQYF.